These 24 T cell receptor beta chains were sequenced from one sample in a study of PD-1 blockade in classical Hodgkin lymphoma. All patients relapsed after autologous stem cell transplantation, and brentuximab vedotin exposure varied. Sequencing was performed with immunoSEQ multiplex PCR; in TCRdb, only in-frame clones are kept and a portion is missing. The data contain 13,000 to 15,000 clones, around four fifths of them seen just once; the ten biggest clones take up 20% to 25%. The starting material was peripheral blood mononuclear cells (PBMCs), obtained at baseline. The receptors shown here come from a human donor with classical Hodgkin lymphoma.

The rearrangement joins TRBV7-2 to TRBJ2-2; D tentatively reads TRBD1 or TRBD2 (5 bases each). V lost 2 bases to trimming and J lost 3 bases, with 10 bases between them. The CDR3 consists of 15 residues. Germline assignment: CDR1 SGHTA and CDR2 FQGNSA. The CDR3 DNA reads TGTGCCAGCAGCTTAACCGGGACCTACACCGGGGAGCTGTTTTTT. Translation: CASSLTGTYTGELFF.

The rearrangement joins TRBV1 to TRBJ1-5; the D segment call TRBD1 is taken from the table without a DNA check. TRBV1 is a documented pseudogene. This CDR3 comprises 17 residues. CDR3 bases: TGCATCAGCAGCCAGGGAACAGGGGTATATGGCAATCAGCCCCAGCATTTT. Translated: CISSQGTGVYGNQPQHF.

This clone was recorded a few times. The chain employs TRBV9 and TRBJ1-2; no firm D call. V was clipped by 4 bases and J by 8 bases, with 12 bases between them. CDR1 is SGDLS and CDR2 is YYNGEE in the germline V gene. The CDR3 has 12 residues. In nucleotides, the CDR3 is TGTGCCAGCAGCTCGCAGAGGTTCGGCTACACCTTC. Translating gives CASSSQRFGYTF.

This clone was observed a single time. V gene TRBV10-2 combines with J gene TRBJ1-5; D is unclear. Trimming pared 1 base from V and 6 bases from J, leaving 10 bases between. This CDR3 contains 14 residues. Germline V gives CDR1 WSHSY, CDR2 SAAADI. The CDR3 region has the DNA TGCGCCAGCAGTGAGTTGTTTGTCGTTCAGCCCCAGCATTTT. Translated, it gives CASSELFVVQPQHF.

This rearrangement joins TRBV18 to TRBJ2-7; 7 nucleotides line up with TRBD1. The CDR3 has 13 residues. V trimming: 5 bases; J trimming: 9 bases; junction bases outside the gene matches: 10. Per germline, CDR1 KGHSH and CDR2 LQKENI. The CDR3 sequence: CASSAQGEFAQYF. The CDR3 nucleotides are TGTGCCAGCTCAGCGCAGGGGGAATTCGCGCAGTACTTC.

V is TRBV2 and J is TRBJ1-5; maybe TRBD1 (5 bases). The germline V and J ends were trimmed by 6 bases and 0 bases, with 12 bases remaining between them. The CDR3 totals 15 residues. Germline lookup yields CDR1 SNHLY and CDR2 FYNNEI. CDR3 amino acids: CASRPAGGSNQPQHF. CDR3 DNA: TGTGCCAGCAGGCCTGCGGGGGGTAGCAATCAGCCCCAGCATTTT.

This clone turned up a few times. V and J are TRBV4-2 and TRBJ2-3; a possible D gene is TRBD2 (6 bases). The V end was cut by 6 bases, the J end by 0 bases, with 13 bases between. Germline loops: CDR1 LGHNA, CDR2 YNFKEQ. The CDR3 extends over 15 amino acids. The CDR3 protein is CASSQDYSSTDTQYF. Here the CDR3 DNA reads TGTGCCAGCAGTCAGGACTACTCTAGCACAGATACGCAGTATTTT.

This chain connects TRBV28 to TRBJ2-5; 10 bases match TRBD2. The length of the CDR3 is 17 residues. Per the germline V gene, CDR1 is MDHEN and CDR2 is SYDVKM. J was trimmed by 2 bases and V by 5 bases; bases with no gene match: 11. This CDR3 reads CASSPEPGLATQETQYF. The CDR3 DNA follows: TGTGCCAGCAGTCCTGAACCGGGACTAGCGACTCAAGAGACCCAGTACTTC.

V is TRBV19 and J is TRBJ1-1; TRBD1 matches 8 bases. Germline V gene lookup returns CDR1 LNHDA and CDR2 SQIVND (reference sequence). J gave up 10 bases and V 9 bases, and 7 bases lay outside the gene matches. The CDR3 contains 11 residues. CDR3 coding DNA: TGTGCCAGCACGACAGGGGTCGGAGCTTTCTTT. Translated: CASTTGVGAFF. Filled out from reference TRBV19 and TRBJ1-1, the complete variable domain reads DGGITQSPKYLFRKEGQNVTLSCEQNLNHDAMYWYRQDPGQGLRLIYYSQIVNDFQKGDIAEGYSVSREKKESFPLTVTSAQKNPTAFYLCASTTGVGAFFGQGTRLTVV.

The V call is TRBV7-9, the J call TRBJ1-2, with 7 bases aligning to TRBD1. After removal of 5 bases from V and 13 bases from J, the junction contained 13 bases not matched to a gene. This CDR3 has 13 amino acids. Germline V lookup: CDR1 SEHNR, CDR2 FQNEAQ (reference sequence). As DNA, the CDR3 is TGTGCCAGCAGCCGAGACCCGACAGGGACAGCCACCTTC. It yields the protein CASSRDPTGTATF.

The chain combines TRBV4-1 with TRBJ2-5; D is unresolved. The germline CDR1 and CDR2 sequences are MGHRA and YSYEKL. Trimming removed 1 base at V and 1 base at J, with 13 bases between. The CDR3 runs to 16 residues. The DNA of the CDR3 is TGCGCCAGCAGCCAAGGCGTCCCGGGTCTCCAAGAGACCCAGTACTTC. Its translation: CASSQGVPGLQETQYF.

This clone came up a few times. V gene TRBV9 combines with J gene TRBJ1-6, with D tentatively TRBD1 (6 bases). This CDR3 is built from 15 residues. The germline V gene has CDR1 SGDLS and CDR2 YYNGEE. The V gene lost 3 bases and the J gene lost 9 bases, with 16 bases spanning the gap. The CDR3: CASSAEQGRLSPLHF. The CDR3, as DNA: TGTGCCAGCAGCGCCGAACAGGGAAGGCTTTCACCCCTCCACTTT.

This clone has a single count. The chain carries TRBV6-5 and TRBJ1-1, with 7 nucleotides matching TRBD1. The length of the CDR3 is 15 residues. Germline lookup yields CDR1 MNHEY and CDR2 SVGAGI. The ends lost 0 bases at V and 1 base at J; junction bases unmatched: 2. The CDR3 sequence: CASSYSGTENTEAFF. The CDR3 DNA is TGTGCCAGCAGTTACTCCGGGACAGAGAACACTGAAGCTTTCTTT.

The chain employs TRBV4-1 and TRBJ1-5; possible D gene TRBD1, 5 bases. Germline V gives CDR1 MGHRA, CDR2 YSYEKL. The V and J ends lost 5 bases and 7 bases respectively, with 9 bases between them. This CDR3 contains 12 residues. DNA for the CDR3: TGCGCCAGCAGCACAGGAGGACAGCCCCAGCATTTT. It encodes CASSTGGQPQHF.

The V and J genes are TRBV2 and TRBJ2-1; D tentatively fits TRBD1 or TRBD2 (5 bases each). Germline lookup yields CDR1 SNHLY and CDR2 FYNNEI. This CDR3 spans 14 amino acids. Trimming removed 8 bases from V and 0 bases from J, with 11 bases in between. CDR3 loop: CASSPGSSYNEQFF. CDR3 bases: TGTGCCAGCTCGCCAGGGAGCTCCTACAATGAGCAGTTCTTC.

The CDR3 loop is CAAGPRPTDTQYF. The CDR3 nucleotides read TGTGCCGCCGGACCAAGGCCCACAGATACGCAGTATTTT. The chain employs TRBV19 and TRBJ2-3, with D unresolved. This CDR3 is built from 13 residues. V dropped 11 bases and J dropped 2 bases, with 14 bases sitting between them. Germline CDR1 and CDR2: LNHDA and SQIVND (reference sequence).

The chain combines TRBV5-1 with TRBJ1-2; D is possibly TRBD1 (6 bases). V dropped 5 bases and J dropped 3 bases, with 11 bases sitting between them. CDR1 and CDR2 (germline): SGHRS, YFSETQ. This CDR3 spans 13 amino acids. The CDR3 region has the DNA TGCGCCAGCAGGGAACAGGGCGACTATGGCTACACCTTC. Residues: CASREQGDYGYTF.

The chain carries TRBV2 and TRBJ2-7, with D uncertain. Germline assignment: CDR1 SNHLY and CDR2 FYNNEI. The germline V and J ends were trimmed by 7 bases and 5 bases, with 3 bases remaining between them. CDR3 length: 9 amino acids. CDR3 in amino acids: CASKDEQYF. The CDR3, as DNA: TGTGCCAGCAAGGACGAGCAGTACTTC. The whole variable domain, filled in from reference TRBV2 and TRBJ2-7, reads EPEVTQTPSHQVTQMGQEVILRCVPISNHLYFYWYRQILGQKVEFLVSFYNNEISEKSEIFDDQFSVERPDGSNFTLKIRSTKLEDSAMYFCASKDEQYFGPGTRLTVT.

This clone has just a few counts. This sequence joins TRBV19 and TRBJ1-4; 7 nucleotides line up with TRBD1. The CDR3 runs 14 residues. The junction had 6 bases not matched to a gene; V was cut back by 3 bases and J by 8 bases. Germline V CDR1 and CDR2: LNHDA, SQIVND (reference sequence). As DNA, the CDR3 is TGTGCCAGTAGTATGGGACAGTATCAAGAAAAACTGTTTTTT. Its protein product is CASSMGQYQEKLFF. Filled out from reference TRBV19 and TRBJ1-4, the complete variable domain reads DGGITQSPKYLFRKEGQNVTLSCEQNLNHDAMYWYRQDPGQGLRLIYYSQIVNDFQKGDIAEGYSVSREKKESFPLTVTSAQKNPTAFYLCASSMGQYQEKLFFGSGTQLSVL.

This clone appeared a single time. The chain has TRBV5-8 and TRBJ2-7; 7 bases are shared with TRBD1. J gave up 2 bases and V 2 bases, and 7 bases lay outside the gene matches. Germline CDR1 and CDR2: SGHTS and YDEGEE. The CDR3 has 15 residues. The CDR3 region is CASSLQTGFPYEQYF. The DNA of the CDR3 is TGTGCCAGCAGCTTACAGACAGGGTTCCCCTACGAGCAGTACTTC. Looking up the rest from reference TRBV5-8 and TRBJ2-7 gives the full variable domain: EAGVTQSPTHLIKTRGQQATLRCSPISGHTSVYWYQQALGLGLQFLLWYDEGEERNRGNFPPRFSGRQFPNYSSELNVNALELEDSALYLCASSLQTGFPYEQYFGPGTRLTVT.

The gene calls are TRBV5-1 and TRBJ2-7; perhaps TRBD2 as D (5 bases). The germline V gene encodes CDR1 SGHRS and CDR2 YFSETQ. V lost 6 bases and J lost 0, with 16 bases in between. The CDR3 has 15 amino acids. In DNA, the CDR3 is TGCGCCAGCAAAGTCGAGGGATCCCTCTCCTACGAGCAGTACTTC. It encodes CASKVEGSLSYEQYF.

This chain links TRBV5-4 with TRBJ1-2; TRBD1 aligns across 7 bases. The CDR3 consists of 13 residues. Per the germline V gene, CDR1 is SGHNT and CDR2 is YYREEE (reference sequence). V lost 5 bases, J lost 5 bases, and 6 bases stayed unmatched. The DNA of the CDR3 is TGTGCCAGCAGTCTCGGGACAGAATATGGCTACACCTTC. This gives the protein CASSLGTEYGYTF.

This chain uses TRBV9 with TRBJ2-3, with 9 bases identical to TRBD1. Germline lookup yields CDR1 SGDLS and CDR2 YYNGEE. Trimming cost V 0 bases and J 4 bases; bases outside gene matches: 6. This CDR3 is 16 amino acids long. The CDR3 is CASSVGTGGLADTQYF. Written as DNA, the CDR3 is TGTGCCAGCAGCGTAGGAACAGGGGGCTTAGCAGATACGCAGTATTTT.

The genes are TRBV12-5 and TRBJ2-3; 9 bases are a match to TRBD1. CDR1 and CDR2 from the germline V gene are LGHNT and FRNRAP. The V gene end was trimmed by 0 bases and the J gene end by 8 bases; junction bases not matched to a gene: 18. The CDR3 has 19 amino acids. DNA of the CDR3: TGTGCTAGTGGTTTGGTAGGGACAGGGTTCAACTACACACTGGGTACGCAGTATTTT. Protein product: CASGLVGTGFNYTLGTQYF.